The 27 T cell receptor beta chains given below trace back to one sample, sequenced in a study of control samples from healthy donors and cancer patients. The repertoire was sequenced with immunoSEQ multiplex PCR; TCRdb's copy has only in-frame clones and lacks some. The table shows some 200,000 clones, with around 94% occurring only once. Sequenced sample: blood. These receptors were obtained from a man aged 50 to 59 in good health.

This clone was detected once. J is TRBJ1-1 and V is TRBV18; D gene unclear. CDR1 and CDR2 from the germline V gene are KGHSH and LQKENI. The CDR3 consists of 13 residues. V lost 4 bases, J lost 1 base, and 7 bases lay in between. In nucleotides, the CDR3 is TGTGCCAGCTCACAACTCGGGAACACTGAAGCTTTCTTT. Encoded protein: CASSQLGNTEAFF.

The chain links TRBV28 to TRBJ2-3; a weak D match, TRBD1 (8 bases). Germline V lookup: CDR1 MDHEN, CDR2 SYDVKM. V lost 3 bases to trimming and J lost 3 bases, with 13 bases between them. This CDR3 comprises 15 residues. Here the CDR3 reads CASSFEQGGTDTQYF. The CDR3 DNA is TGTGCCAGCAGTTTTGAACAGGGGGGGACAGATACGCAGTATTTT.

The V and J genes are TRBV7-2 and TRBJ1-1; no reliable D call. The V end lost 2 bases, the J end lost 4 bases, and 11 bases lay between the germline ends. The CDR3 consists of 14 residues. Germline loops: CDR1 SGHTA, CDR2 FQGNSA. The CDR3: CASSLKAWGTEAFF. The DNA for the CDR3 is TGTGCCAGCAGCTTAAAGGCATGGGGCACTGAAGCTTTCTTT.

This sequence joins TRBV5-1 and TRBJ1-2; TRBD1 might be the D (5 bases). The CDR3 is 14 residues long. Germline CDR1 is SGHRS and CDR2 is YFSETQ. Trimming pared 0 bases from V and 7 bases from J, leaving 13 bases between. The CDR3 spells CASSLGGQGAGYTF. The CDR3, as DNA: TGCGCCAGCAGCTTGGGTGGCCAGGGTGCTGGCTACACCTTC. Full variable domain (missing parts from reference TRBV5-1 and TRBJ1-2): KAGVTQTPRYLIKTRGQQVTLSCSPISGHRSVSWYQQTPGQGLQFLFEYFSETQRNKGNFPGRFSGRQFSNSRSEMNVSTLELGDSALYLCASSLGGQGAGYTFGSGTRLTVV.

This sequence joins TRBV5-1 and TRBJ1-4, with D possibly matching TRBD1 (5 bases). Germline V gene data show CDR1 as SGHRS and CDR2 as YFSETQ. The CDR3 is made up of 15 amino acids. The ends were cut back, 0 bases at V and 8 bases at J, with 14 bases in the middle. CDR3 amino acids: CASSLADGRGEKLFF. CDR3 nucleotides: TGCGCCAGCAGCTTGGCGGACGGGAGGGGCGAAAAACTGTTTTTT.

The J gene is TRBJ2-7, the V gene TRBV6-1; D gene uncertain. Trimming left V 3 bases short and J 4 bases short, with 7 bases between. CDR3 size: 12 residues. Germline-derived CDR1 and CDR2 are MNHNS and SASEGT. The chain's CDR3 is CASSDRFYEQYV. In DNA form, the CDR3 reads TGTGCCAGCAGTGACAGGTTTTACGAGCAGTACGTC.

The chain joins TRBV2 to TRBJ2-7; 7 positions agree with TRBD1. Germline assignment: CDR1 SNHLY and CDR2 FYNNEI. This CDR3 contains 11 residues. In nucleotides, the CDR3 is TGTGCCAGCAGTGAGACCGGGACAGAGAACGTC. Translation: CASSETGTENV.

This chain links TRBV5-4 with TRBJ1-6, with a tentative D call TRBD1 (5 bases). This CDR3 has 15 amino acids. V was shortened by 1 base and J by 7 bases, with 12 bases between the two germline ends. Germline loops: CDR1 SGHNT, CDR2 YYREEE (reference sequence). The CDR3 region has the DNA TGTGCCAGCAGCTTGATCTCAGGGTTAAATTCACCCCTCCACTTT. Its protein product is CASSLISGLNSPLHF.

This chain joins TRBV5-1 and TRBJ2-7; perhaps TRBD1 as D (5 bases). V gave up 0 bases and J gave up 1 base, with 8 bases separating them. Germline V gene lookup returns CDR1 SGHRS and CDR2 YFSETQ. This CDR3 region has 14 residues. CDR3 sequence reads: CASSLEGNSYEQYV. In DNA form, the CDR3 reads TGCGCCAGCAGCTTGGAGGGGAATTCCTACGAGCAGTACGTC.

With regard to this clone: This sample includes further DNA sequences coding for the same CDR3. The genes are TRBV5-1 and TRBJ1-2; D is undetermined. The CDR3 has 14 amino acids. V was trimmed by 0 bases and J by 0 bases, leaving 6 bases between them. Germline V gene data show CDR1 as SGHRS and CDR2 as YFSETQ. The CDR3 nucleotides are TGCGCCAGCAGCTTGGTTACTGCTAACTATGGCTACACCTTC. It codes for CASSLVTANYGYTF.

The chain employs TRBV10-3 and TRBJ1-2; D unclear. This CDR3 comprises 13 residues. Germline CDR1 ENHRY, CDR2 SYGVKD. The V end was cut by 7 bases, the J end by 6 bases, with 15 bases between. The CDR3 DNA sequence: TGTGCCATCAAGGGTTCGGGGTTGGATGGCTACACCTTC. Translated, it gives CAIKGSGLDGYTF.

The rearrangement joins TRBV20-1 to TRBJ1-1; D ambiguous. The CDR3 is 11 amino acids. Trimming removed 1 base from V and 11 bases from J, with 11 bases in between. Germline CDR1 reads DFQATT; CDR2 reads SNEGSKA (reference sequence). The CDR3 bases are TGCAGTGCTAGAGTGCACAGCGAGGCTTTCTTT. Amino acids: CSARVHSEAFF.

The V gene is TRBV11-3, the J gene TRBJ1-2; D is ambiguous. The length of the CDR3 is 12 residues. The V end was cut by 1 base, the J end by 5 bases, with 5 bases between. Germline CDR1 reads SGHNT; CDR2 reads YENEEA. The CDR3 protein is CASSLGVYGYTF. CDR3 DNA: TGTGCCAGCAGCTTAGGAGTATATGGCTACACCTTC.

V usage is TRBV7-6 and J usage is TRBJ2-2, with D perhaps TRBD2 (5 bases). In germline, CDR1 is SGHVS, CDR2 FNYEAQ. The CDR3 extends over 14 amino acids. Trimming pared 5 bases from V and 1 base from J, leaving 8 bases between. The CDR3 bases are TGTGCCAGCAGCGCCCGGGGGAACACCGGGGAGCTGTTTTTT. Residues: CASSARGNTGELFF.

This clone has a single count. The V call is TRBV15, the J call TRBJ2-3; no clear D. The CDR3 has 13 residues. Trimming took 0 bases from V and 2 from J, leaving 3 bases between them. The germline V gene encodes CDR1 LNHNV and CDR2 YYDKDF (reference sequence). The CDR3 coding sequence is TGTGCCACCAGCAGAGATTACACAGATACGCAGTATTTT. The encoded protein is CATSRDYTDTQYF.

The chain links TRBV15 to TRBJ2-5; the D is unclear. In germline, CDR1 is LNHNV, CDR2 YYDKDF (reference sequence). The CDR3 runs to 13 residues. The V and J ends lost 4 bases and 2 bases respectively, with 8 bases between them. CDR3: CATSMRVQETQYF. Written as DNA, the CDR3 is TGTGCCACCAGCATGCGCGTTCAAGAGACCCAGTACTTC.

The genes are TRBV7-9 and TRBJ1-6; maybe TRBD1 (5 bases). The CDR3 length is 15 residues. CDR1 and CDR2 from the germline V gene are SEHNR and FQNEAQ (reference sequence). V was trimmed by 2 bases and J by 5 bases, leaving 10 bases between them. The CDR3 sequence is CASSLQGGDNSPLHF. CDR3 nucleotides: TGTGCCAGCAGCTTACAGGGTGGGGATAATTCACCCCTCCACTTT.

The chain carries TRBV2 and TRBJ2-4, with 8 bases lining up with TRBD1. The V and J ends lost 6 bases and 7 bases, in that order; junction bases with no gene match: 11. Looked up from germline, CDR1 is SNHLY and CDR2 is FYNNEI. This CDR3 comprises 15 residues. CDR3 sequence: CASRITRQGLNIQYF. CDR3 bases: TGTGCCAGCAGGATCACGCGACAGGGGCTCAACATTCAGTACTTC.

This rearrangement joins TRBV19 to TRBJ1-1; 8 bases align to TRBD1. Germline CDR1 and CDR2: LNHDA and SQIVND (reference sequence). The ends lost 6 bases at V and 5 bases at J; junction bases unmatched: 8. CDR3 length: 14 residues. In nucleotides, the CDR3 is TGTGCCAGTAGATCCGGACAGGGAATTACTGAAGCTTTCTTT. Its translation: CASRSGQGITEAFF.

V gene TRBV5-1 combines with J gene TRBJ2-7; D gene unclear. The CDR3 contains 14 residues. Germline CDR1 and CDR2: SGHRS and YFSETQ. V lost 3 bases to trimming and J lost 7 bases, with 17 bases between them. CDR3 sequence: CASSSAGPMGEQYF. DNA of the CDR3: TGCGCCAGCAGCTCAGCCGGGCCAATGGGGGAGCAGTACTTC. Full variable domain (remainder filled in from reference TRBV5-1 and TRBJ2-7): KAGVTQTPRYLIKTRGQQVTLSCSPISGHRSVSWYQQTPGQGLQFLFEYFSETQRNKGNFPGRFSGRQFSNSRSEMNVSTLELGDSALYLCASSSAGPMGEQYFGPGTRLTVT.

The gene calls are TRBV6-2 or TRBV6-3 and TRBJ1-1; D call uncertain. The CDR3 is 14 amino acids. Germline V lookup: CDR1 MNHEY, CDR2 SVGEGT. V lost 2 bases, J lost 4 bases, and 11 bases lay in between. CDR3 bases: TGTGCCAGCAGTTACCTACCCAGGATCACTGAAGCTTTCTTT. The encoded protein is CASSYLPRITEAFF.

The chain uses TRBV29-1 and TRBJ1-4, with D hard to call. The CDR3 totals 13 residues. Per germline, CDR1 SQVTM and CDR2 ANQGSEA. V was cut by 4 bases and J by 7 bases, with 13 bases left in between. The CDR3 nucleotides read TGCAGCGTTGGAGCCGACACGGGTGAAAAACTGTTTTTT. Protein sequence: CSVGADTGEKLFF.

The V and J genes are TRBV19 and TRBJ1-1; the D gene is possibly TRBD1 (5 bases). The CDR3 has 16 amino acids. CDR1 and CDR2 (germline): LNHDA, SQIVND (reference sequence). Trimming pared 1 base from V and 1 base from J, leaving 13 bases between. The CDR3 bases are TGTGCCAGTAGTATAGCGGGGGGGGAAAAGAACACTGAAGCTTTCTTT. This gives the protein CASSIAGGEKNTEAFF. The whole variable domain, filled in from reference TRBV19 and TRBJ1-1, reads DGGITQSPKYLFRKEGQNVTLSCEQNLNHDAMYWYRQDPGQGLRLIYYSQIVNDFQKGDIAEGYSVSREKKESFPLTVTSAQKNPTAFYLCASSIAGGEKNTEAFFGQGTRLTVV.

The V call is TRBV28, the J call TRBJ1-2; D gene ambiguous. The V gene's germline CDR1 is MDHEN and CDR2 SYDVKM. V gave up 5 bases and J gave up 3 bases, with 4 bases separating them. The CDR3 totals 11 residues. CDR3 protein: CASSADYGYTF. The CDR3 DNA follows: TGTGCCAGCAGTGCGGACTATGGCTACACCTTC.

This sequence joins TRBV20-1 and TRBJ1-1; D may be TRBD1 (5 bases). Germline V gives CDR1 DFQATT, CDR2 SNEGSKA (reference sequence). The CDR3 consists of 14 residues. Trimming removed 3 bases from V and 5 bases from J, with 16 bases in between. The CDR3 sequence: CSASWGLEGTEAFF. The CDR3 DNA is TGCAGTGCTAGTTGGGGACTAGAGGGGACTGAAGCTTTCTTT.

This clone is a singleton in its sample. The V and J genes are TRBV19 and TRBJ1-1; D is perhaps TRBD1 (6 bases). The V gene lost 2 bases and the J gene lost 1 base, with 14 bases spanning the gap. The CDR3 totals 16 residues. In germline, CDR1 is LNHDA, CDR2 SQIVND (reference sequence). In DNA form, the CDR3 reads TGTGCCAGTAGTATACCCCTCCGACAGGCGAACACTGAAGCTTTCTTT. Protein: CASSIPLRQANTEAFF.

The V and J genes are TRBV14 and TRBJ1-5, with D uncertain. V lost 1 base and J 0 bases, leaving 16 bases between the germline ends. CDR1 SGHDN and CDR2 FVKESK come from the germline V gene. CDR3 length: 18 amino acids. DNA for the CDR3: TGTGCCAGCAGCCAAGGAGGGCAGACTCGCTATAGCAATCAGCCCCAGCATTTT. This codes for CASSQGGQTRYSNQPQHF.